The T cell receptor (beta chain) described here comes from a study of cytomegalovirus exposure and HLA in healthy donors. At the level of the study: Previous work identified roughly 120 million unique TCR beta sequences from roughly 170 million T cells.

Details on this clone: Its antigen is unknown.

With 5 bases clipped from V and 6 bases from J, the junction kept 5 bases outside the gene matches. This CDR3 is built from 13 residues. The germline V gene encodes CDR1 SSHAT and CDR2 FNYEAQ (reference sequence). Study outcomes and limitations: The only immune exposure information that was available was CMV serostatus.

This PCR relied on a set of 60 Vbeta primers and 13 Jbeta primers. Study processing details: Roughly 9.9 million shared chains were among the approximately 82 million unique TCR beta chains that a later analysis counted. TCRdb keeps only in-frame clones here, not all; method: immunoSEQ multiplex PCR. The DNA gave D and trimming, while V, J and clone size come from that table. The table shows approximately 170,000 clones, with around four fifths occurring only once. This clonotype was sampled from a boy aged 2 to 10 in good health and CMV-seronegative. What was sequenced was PBMCs. This sequence joins TRBV7-7 and TRBJ2-3; 7 bases are shared with TRBD2. The CDR3 region is CASSSGEGDTQYF. CDR3 nucleotide sequence: TGTGCCAGCAGCAGCGGGGAGGGGGATACGCAGTATTTT.